A single sample is the source of the 32 T cell receptor beta chains below, sequenced in a study of shared T cell receptors in the human thymus. Assay: immunoSEQ multiplex PCR; the TCRdb copy retains only in-frame clones and omits some. This sample has about 500,000 clones, with roughly 74% found just once. The same data also contributed to another study, on human thymus T cells.

The sequencing sample was made of thymocytes. The receptors were gathered from a boy under two years old with a congenital heart defect.

The chain combines TRBV6-5 with TRBJ1-2; weak D call: TRBD1 (5 bases). Germline V gene lookup returns CDR1 MNHEY and CDR2 SVGAGI. This CDR3 contains 16 residues. V gave up 2 bases and J gave up 8 bases, with 21 bases separating them. CDR3 DNA sequence: TGTGCCAGCAGTTACCCTATCGGGGGAGGGGTTAGGGGCTACACCTTC. Its translation: CASSYPIGGGVRGYTF.

The chain links TRBV4-3 to TRBJ2-3, with 10 bases fitting TRBD2. V was clipped by 3 bases and J by 5 bases; unmatched bases: 8. Germline assignment: CDR1 LGHNA and CDR2 YSLEER. CDR3 length: 16 amino acids. The CDR3 reads CASSQRLAGVGDTQYF. For the CDR3, the DNA is TGCGCCAGCAGCCAGCGGCTAGCGGGAGTTGGAGATACGCAGTATTTT.

This chain uses TRBV5-5 with TRBJ2-3; TRBD2 agrees at 8 bases. The CDR3 has 16 amino acids. After removal of 4 bases from V and 2 bases from J, the junction contained 9 bases not matched to a gene. The V gene's germline CDR1 is SGHKS and CDR2 YYEKEE (reference sequence). The CDR3 here is CASSPPDSGVTDTQYF. The CDR3 bases are TGTGCCAGCAGCCCCCCCGATAGCGGGGTCACAGATACGCAGTATTTT.

The chain combines TRBV19 with TRBJ2-2; 7 bases are shared with TRBD1. J lost 2 bases, V lost 9 bases, and 3 bases had no gene match. Per germline, CDR1 LNHDA and CDR2 SQIVND (reference sequence). The CDR3 contains 13 residues. CDR3 in DNA: TGTGCCAGCCGGGACAGAAACACCGGGGAGCTGTTTTTT. The encoded protein is CASRDRNTGELFF.

V is TRBV5-1 and J is TRBJ2-5, with 11 bases aligning to TRBD2. The CDR3 spans 15 residues. CDR1 SGHRS and CDR2 YFSETQ come from the germline V gene. J was trimmed by 5 bases and V by 4 bases; bases with no gene match: 7. The CDR3 bases are TGCGCCAGCAGCGCTAGCGGGAGGTCTGGGGAGACCCAGTACTTC. This encodes CASSASGRSGETQYF.

The chain joins TRBV28 to TRBJ1-2; 10 bases match TRBD1. Germline values: CDR1 MDHEN, CDR2 SYDVKM. The V segment lost 3 bases and the J segment 3 bases; nucleotides outside the gene matches: 13. The CDR3 covers 18 residues. The CDR3 region has the DNA TGTGCCAGCAGTTTCGCCGGGACAGGGGCCCCGTGGGACTATGGCTACACCTTC. Its protein product is CASSFAGTGAPWDYGYTF.

J is TRBJ2-5 and V is TRBV7-2; 10 nucleotides line up with TRBD2. The end of the DNA is better explained by TRBJ2-7, so the J call may be wrong. There are 19 residues in the CDR3. Germline CDR1 reads SGHTA; CDR2 reads FQGNSA. In DNA, the CDR3 is TGTGCCAGCAGCTTACCTCTTGGGAGCGGGAGGGGGAGAGGCTACGAGCAGTACTTC. The encoded protein is CASSLPLGSGRGRGYEQYF.

The chain combines TRBV14 with TRBJ2-7; possibly TRBD2 for D (5 bases). This CDR3 region has 14 residues. V shed 6 bases and J shed 2 bases, with 14 bases lying between them. CDR1 and CDR2 (germline): SGHDN, FVKESK. The CDR3 region is CASSPTLEPYEQYF. CDR3 DNA sequence: TGTGCCAGCAGTCCGACACTAGAGCCCTACGAGCAGTACTTC.

This clone was picked up one time. The rearrangement uses TRBV14 and TRBJ2-7; maybe TRBD2 (7 bases). The germline V gene encodes CDR1 SGHDN and CDR2 FVKESK. Deletions cut 5 bases from V and 2 bases from J, with 16 bases between. This CDR3 region has 15 residues. The chain's CDR3 is CASSDGGLRAYEQYF. The CDR3 nucleotides read TGTGCCAGCAGCGACGGGGGGCTCAGAGCCTACGAGCAGTACTTC.

This clone occurred a few times. This chain connects TRBV29-1 to TRBJ2-3, with TRBD2 matching 11 bases. CDR3 length equals 17 residues. The V gene's germline CDR1 is SQVTM and CDR2 ANQGSEA. With 6 bases clipped from V and 0 bases from J, the junction kept 11 bases outside the gene matches. As DNA, the CDR3 is TGCAGCGTCAGGGGTGGACTAGCGGGTTTTAGCACAGATACGCAGTATTTT. Translation: CSVRGGLAGFSTDTQYF.

V usage is TRBV9 and J usage is TRBJ1-4, with 7 bases lining up with TRBD1. V shed 4 bases, J shed 7 bases, and the junction held 10 bases outside the gene matches. Germline CDR1 and CDR2: SGDLS and YYNGEE. CDR3 length: 15 residues. CDR3 nucleotides: TGTGCCAGCAGCTCCTCGACAGGGCCGGGTGAAAAACTGTTTTTT. Its translation is CASSSSTGPGEKLFF.

The chain carries TRBV6-6 and TRBJ1-4, with a weak D call TRBD1 (6 bases). CDR1 is MNHNY and CDR2 is SVGAGI in the germline V gene (reference sequence). With 8 bases removed from V and 7 bases from J, the gap between germline ends came to 17 bases. CDR3 length: 14 residues. In DNA form, the CDR3 reads TGTGCCAGCCGAGTCTCAGGGGAAGCTGAAAAACTGTTTTTT. Protein product: CASRVSGEAEKLFF.

The CDR3 DNA is TGTGCCAGCAGCTTCCCCTGGACTAGGCCACGTGGGGAGACCCAGTACTTC. Protein product: CASSFPWTRPRGETQYF. This chain connects TRBV7-2 to TRBJ2-5, with 7 bases identical to TRBD2. Losses at the gene ends were 3 bases for V and 5 bases for J; bases not matched to a gene: 15. The length of the CDR3 is 17 residues. Germline V gene sequence: CDR1 SGHTA, CDR2 FQGNSA.

The rearrangement joins TRBV29-1 to TRBJ1-1; no reliable D call. This CDR3 region has 15 residues. Trimming removed 7 bases from V and 0 bases from J, with 18 bases in between. CDR1 SQVTM and CDR2 ANQGSEA come from the germline V gene. The CDR3 region is CSAEGNIGVNTEAFF. CDR3 bases: TGCAGCGCGGAAGGGAATATCGGGGTGAACACTGAAGCTTTCTTT.

The chain uses TRBV29-1 and TRBJ2-7; 8 bases are shared with TRBD1. J lost 5 bases, V lost 3 bases, and 6 bases had no gene match. The V gene's germline CDR1 is SQVTM and CDR2 ANQGSEA. The CDR3 has 13 amino acids. CDR3 coding DNA: TGCAGCGTTGAGTGCCAGGGGGCTAACGAGCAGTACTTC. It codes for CSVECQGANEQYF.

This rearrangement joins TRBV27 to TRBJ1-1; TRBD1 is a possible D gene (6 bases). The CDR3 runs to 14 residues. Trimming took 5 bases from V and 3 from J, leaving 13 bases between them. The germline V gene has CDR1 MNHEY and CDR2 SMNVEV (reference sequence). The CDR3 protein is CASSTTDSYTEAFF. The CDR3 DNA sequence: TGTGCCAGCAGTACCACGGACAGCTACACTGAAGCTTTCTTT.

This sequence joins TRBV4-2 and TRBJ2-1; 10 nucleotides match TRBD2. The CDR3 is 15 residues long. Germline V lookup: CDR1 LGHNA, CDR2 YNFKEQ. V was clipped by 1 base and J by 6 bases; unmatched bases: 3. The CDR3 protein is CASSQGTSGFNEQFF. The CDR3 region has the DNA TGTGCCAGCAGCCAAGGGACTAGCGGCTTCAATGAGCAGTTCTTC.

The chain employs TRBV27 and TRBJ1-2; 7 nucleotides agree with TRBD1. There are 15 residues in the CDR3. The germline gives CDR1 MNHEY, CDR2 SMNVEV (reference sequence). Unmatched junction bases numbered 11, after V lost 5 bases and J lost 5 bases. The CDR3 spells CASSHIPGGDYGYTF. CDR3 coding DNA: TGTGCCAGCAGTCACATTCCAGGGGGTGATTATGGCTACACCTTC.

This clone was observed a handful of times. The chain recombines TRBV6-1 with TRBJ1-5; TRBD1 is a possible D gene (6 bases). V was clipped by 1 base and J by 0 bases, with 13 bases between them. The germline V gene encodes CDR1 MNHNS and CDR2 SASEGT. The CDR3 is made up of 17 amino acids. CDR3 sequence: CASSEDREIYSNQPQHF. In nucleotides, the CDR3 is TGTGCCAGCAGTGAAGACAGGGAAATTTATAGCAATCAGCCCCAGCATTTT.

In this sample, this clone turned up a few times. The V call is TRBV28, the J call TRBJ1-5, with 7 bases lining up with TRBD1. Trimming at V came to 5 bases and at J to 0 bases, leaving 13 bases not matched to a gene. Germline CDR1 and CDR2: MDHEN and SYDVKM. This CDR3 has 18 amino acids. The CDR3 nucleotides are TGTGCCAGCAGTCCCCGGGACAGCCCTTCCTATAGCAATCAGCCCCAGCATTTT. Translation: CASSPRDSPSYSNQPQHF.

The chain combines TRBV11-3 with TRBJ2-2; TRBD2 agrees at 12 bases. The V gene's germline CDR1 is SGHNT and CDR2 YENEEA. This CDR3 region has 16 residues. V was clipped by 5 bases and J by 6 bases; unmatched bases: 7. The DNA of the CDR3 is TGTGCCAGCAGCACCCGACTAGCGGGAGTTCCCGGGGAGCTGTTTTTT. It encodes CASSTRLAGVPGELFF.

In its sample, this clone was seen a few times. The chain carries TRBV19 and TRBJ2-7; perhaps TRBD2 as D (6 bases). The V gene's germline CDR1 is LNHDA and CDR2 SQIVND (reference sequence). V dropped 5 bases and J dropped 2 bases, with 10 bases sitting between them. This CDR3 is built from 13 residues. The CDR3 nucleotides read TGTGCCAGTAGTTCCGGGGGACCCTACGAGCAGTACTTC. This codes for CASSSGGPYEQYF.

Of note for this clone: Other DNA sequences in this specimen translate into the identical CDR3. This chain links TRBV5-1 with TRBJ2-1; 11 bases are shared with TRBD2. V lost 4 bases, J lost 5 bases, and 5 bases stayed unmatched. The germline V gene encodes CDR1 SGHRS and CDR2 YFSETQ. The CDR3 has 15 amino acids. The chain's CDR3 is CASSPLAGGNNEQFF. The DNA of the CDR3 is TGCGCCAGCAGCCCCCTAGCGGGGGGCAACAATGAGCAGTTCTTC. Drawing the rest from reference TRBV5-1 and TRBJ2-1, the complete variable domain is KAGVTQTPRYLIKTRGQQVTLSCSPISGHRSVSWYQQTPGQGLQFLFEYFSETQRNKGNFPGRFSGRQFSNSRSEMNVSTLELGDSALYLCASSPLAGGNNEQFFGPGTRLTVL.

The chain is built from TRBV7-9 and TRBJ2-7, with a weak D call TRBD1 (6 bases). Trimming shortened V by 5 bases and J by 2 bases, and 13 bases separated the two germline ends. Germline lookup yields CDR1 SEHNR and CDR2 FQNEAQ (reference sequence). The CDR3 extends over 14 amino acids. CDR3 in amino acids: CASSVRDKPYEQYF. The CDR3 region has the DNA TGTGCCAGCAGCGTCCGGGACAAACCCTACGAGCAGTACTTC.

The V gene is TRBV2, the J gene TRBJ2-7; perhaps TRBD2 as D (5 bases). V was clipped by 3 bases and J by 2 bases, with 11 bases between them. The germline CDR1 and CDR2 sequences are SNHLY and FYNNEI. The CDR3 has 14 amino acids. In DNA form, the CDR3 reads TGTGCCAGCAGTGACGGGGAAAACCCCTACGAGCAGTACTTC. Its translation: CASSDGENPYEQYF. The variable domain in full, with the rest retrieved from reference TRBV2 and TRBJ2-7, is EPEVTQTPSHQVTQMGQEVILRCVPISNHLYFYWYRQILGQKVEFLVSFYNNEISEKSEIFDDQFSVERPDGSNFTLKIRSTKLEDSAMYFCASSDGENPYEQYFGPGTRLTVT.

This clone was seen just once. This chain links TRBV27 with TRBJ1-2; tentative D call: TRBD1 (6 bases). CDR3 length equals 13 residues. V was shortened by 5 bases and J by 8 bases, with 15 bases between the two germline ends. Germline CDR1 and CDR2: MNHEY and SMNVEV (reference sequence). The DNA of the CDR3 is TGTGCCAGCAGTCCAACCTTAACAGGGGGCTACACCTTC. Its protein product is CASSPTLTGGYTF.

V is TRBV9 and J is TRBJ1-4; 9 bases are shared with TRBD1. The CDR3 runs 15 residues. Germline V lookup: CDR1 SGDLS, CDR2 YYNGEE. V lost 4 bases, J lost 3 bases, and 4 bases stayed unmatched. The CDR3 bases are TGTGCCAGCAGCCCGGGACAGGGAGCTAATGAAAAACTGTTTTTT. The encoded protein is CASSPGQGANEKLFF.

V is TRBV9 and J is TRBJ1-1; D unresolved. The length of the CDR3 is 15 residues. V lost 3 bases to trimming and J lost 0 bases, with 12 bases between them. Germline CDR1 SGDLS, CDR2 YYNGEE. This CDR3 is CASSEARTLNTEAFF. CDR3 bases: TGTGCCAGCAGCGAGGCCCGGACTTTGAACACTGAAGCTTTCTTT.

J is TRBJ1-1 and V is TRBV30; D is uncertain. Germline loops: CDR1 GTSNPN, CDR2 SVGIG (reference sequence). The CDR3 contains 17 residues. Trimming took 3 bases from V and 0 from J, leaving 20 bases between them. This chain's CDR3 is CAWRIAGWASMNTEAFF. DNA of the CDR3: TGTGCCTGGAGGATAGCGGGGTGGGCTAGCATGAACACTGAAGCTTTCTTT.

V usage is TRBV7-9 and J usage is TRBJ2-6, with 8 bases aligning to TRBD1. V was clipped by 0 bases and J by 4 bases; unmatched bases: 8. The CDR3 runs to 18 residues. Germline V gene lookup returns CDR1 SEHNR and CDR2 FQNEAQ (reference sequence). CDR3 protein: CASSLAQGAPRGANVLTF. The CDR3 bases are TGTGCCAGCAGCTTAGCCCAGGGGGCGCCGAGAGGGGCCAACGTCCTGACTTTC.

In DNA form, the CDR3 reads TGTGCCAGCAGAGACAGGGGGCGCGGCTATGGCTACACCTTC. Residues: CASRDRGRGYGYTF. The chain links TRBV2 to TRBJ1-2; 10 bases are shared with TRBD1. Per germline, CDR1 SNHLY and CDR2 FYNNEI. V was pared by 6 bases and J by 4 bases, with 5 bases of the junction left unmatched. This CDR3 is 14 amino acids long.

This chain joins TRBV7-2 and TRBJ2-7; the D is unclear. With 1 base removed from V and 3 bases from J, the gap between germline ends came to 7 bases. CDR1 SGHTA and CDR2 FQGNSA come from the germline V gene. CDR3 length: 13 amino acids. CDR3 nucleotide sequence: TGTGCCAGCAGCTTAGACTTAAACTACGAGCAGTACTTC. It encodes CASSLDLNYEQYF.